This T cell receptor (beta chain) was obtained from a study of blood T cells in healthy people across ages (dated by TCRdb to the mid-2010s). For context, the study as a whole: Template switching captured roughly one uniquely barcoded TCR beta cDNA molecule per two T cells in model experiments. Using deep sequencing normalized with unique cDNA molecular identifiers, the study measured how TCR beta repertoire diversity changes with age. Four age groups were formed from the donors: young (average about 16 years), middle-aged (approximately 40), aged (roughly 58) and long-lived (roughly 81). For two donors (one aged 18 to 30 and one aged 80 or older), the study analyzed two additional independent replicas of 1 million unique cDNA reads from the same blood draw.

Systemically healthy Caucasian individuals from Russia, 39 in total and aged about 6 to 95 years, were included as donors. Each donor gave about 10 milliliters of peripheral blood, drawn into EDTA-treated Vacutainer tubes. Ficoll-Paque density-gradient centrifugation was used to isolate PBMCs, with at least 7 million per sample. Total RNA, at least 6 micrograms per sample, was extracted from PBMCs with Trizol reagent. For every donor, an aliquot of PBMCs went through flow cytometry to measure the percentages of naive CD45RAhigh/CD27high T cells. Paper-wide results and their limitations: A strong correlation was found between observed TCR beta diversity and the percentage of naive T cells measured by flow cytometry. Since profiling was done on bulk unsorted PBMCs, naive and antigen-experienced compartments could not be conclusively compared. Estimates of total diversity based on one million sequenced T cells were regarded as lower bounds and as underestimates. Observed TCR beta diversity per million T cells fell roughly linearly with age, and a significant reduction was already apparent by age approximately 40. Because donor CMV infection status was unknown, age-related changes in expanded clonotypes were potentially confounded. The long-lived group showed more naive CD4+ T cells, fewer expanded clones and increased TCR diversity than the aged group, suggesting age selection.

For this chain, trimming is 3 bases at the V end and 4 bases at the J end, and the number of junction bases without a gene match is 14. Sequences SEHNR (CDR1) and FQNEAQ (CDR2) are obtained from the germline V gene (reference sequence). CDR3 length: 18 amino acids, cysteine to phenylalanine. The kept DNA is CDR3 alone, 54 bases in frame from the first base. Only a few counts were recorded for this clonotype. Its antigen is unknown. The record has no base qualities; no much larger clone is one base away. Libraries came from 5' RACE. The sequencing machine was an Illumina HiSeq 2500. A second about 7 to 12 cycle PCR used a sample-barcoded 5' primer and a J-beta primer mix. Each TCR beta cDNA molecule received a unique molecular identifier from a template-switch 5' adaptor carrying 12 random nucleotides. Each sample yielded at least 3 million CDR3-containing paired-end reads. The Mint cDNA synthesis kit, primed by a TRBC-specific oligonucleotide, was used to synthesize first-strand cDNA from all RNA. Following uracil-DNA glycosylase treatment, all cDNA underwent a first 18-cycle PCR with the universal primers M1SS and BC2_uni_R. As for the original processing: For normalization, 1 million high-quality reads, each with a distinct molecular identifier, were randomly selected from each sample. Reads with shared molecular identifiers were discarded instead of being binned into consensus sequences. MiTCR, run with a Q25 quality threshold and the strictest error-elimination algorithm, handled CDR3 identification, clonotype clustering and error correction. A nonparametric unseen species model with Euler transformation was used to estimate lower-bound total TCR beta diversity. The public reads were reprocessed in TCRdb via fastp at Q25 and MiXCR, keeping in-frame beta chains. Every entry covers one CDR3 protein and lists the most common genes and DNA from its rows. The V and J calls here are based on TCRdb, not the publication. The sample table shows fewer than 1,200,000 distinct CDR3 sequences, and almost 25% are seen once. Clones ranked in the top ten supply approximately 0.7% of the sample.

A further study also used this sample, focusing on T cells of mothers and their children. From the second report: The donors were nine systemically healthy Caucasian individuals, made up of three mothers and their six children. cDNA synthesis consumed the entire amount of extracted RNA, loaded at approximately 1.6 ug RNA in each 15 ul reaction. Sample barcodes and 2-4 random nucleotides were added via the M1S primer in the second PCR. Over 9 million TCR beta CDR3 reads came from each mother, compared with several million reads from each child. TCR recombination output is similarly shaped by thymic selection in related and unrelated pairs, with a minor effect exerted by inherited differences. Related mother-child pairs always showed normalized repertoire overlap that was slightly higher than in unrelated mother-child pairs, though the difference was never significant. No persistent microchimeric T cell clones were found, with a detection sensitivity of approximately 100 clones per million clonotypes. To look for features that set related mother-child pairs apart from unrelated individuals, the researchers ran deep NGS to compare the TCR beta repertoires of mothers and children. Mothers averaged roughly 36 +/- 4 years of age and children averaged around 10 +/- 4 years. Libraries were sequenced on Illumina HiSeq 2000 with 100+100 nt paired-end reads after adapter ligation with NEBNext reagents. To avoid cross-contamination, the mother libraries and the child libraries were prepared a month apart and sequenced in separate runs. For each donor, between about 500,000 and 2,100,000 distinct TCR beta clonotypes were identified. Naive TCR beta clonotypes were estimated from low-frequency clonotypes matched to each donor's FACS-determined naive share, without sorting.

The sequence links TRBV7-9 to TRBJ1-4; TRBD1 aligns with 7 central bases. Sequenced: blood. The TCR originated in a girl aged 2 to 10 in good health. The CDR3 protein: CASSFLRIRDSYNEKLFF. The DNA sequence is TGTGCCAGCAGCTTCCTTAGAATCCGGGACAGCTATAATGAAAAACTGTTTTTT.